This is a list of T cell receptor beta chains from one sample in a study of blood T cell repertoires in COVID-19. TCRdb's table, derived via immunoSEQ multiplex PCR, lists solely in-frame clones and lacks some. The data show roughly 250,000 clones, around 85% seen once. The specimen was peripheral blood. The origin of the receptors is a woman aged 25 to 39 with COVID-19, enrolled during active disease. CDR3s include the opening cysteine and the closing phenylalanine or tryptophan. Fields, in order: CDR3 protein, J gene, V gene, D gene. The D gene is left open where the match is weak.

cdr3_aa: CASSHPGGTGELFF
j_call: TRBJ2-2
v_call: TRBV4-1
d_call: TRBD2

cdr3_aa: CASSGAGGSYEQYF
j_call: TRBJ2-7
v_call: TRBV19
d_call: TRBD1

cdr3_aa: CASSPGWGQLAFF
j_call: TRBJ1-1
v_call: TRBV7-2
d_call: TRBD1

cdr3_aa: CAEYPRDKNYGYTF
j_call: TRBJ1-2
v_call: TRBV7-2
d_call: NA

cdr3_aa: CASAGTRGNNEQFF
j_call: TRBJ2-1
v_call: TRBV28
d_call: TRBD2

cdr3_aa: CASSRGGGIQETQYF
j_call: TRBJ2-5
v_call: TRBV4-1
d_call: TRBD2

cdr3_aa: CASSSLLSSTEAFF
j_call: TRBJ1-1
v_call: TRBV6-5
d_call: NA

cdr3_aa: CAWTLNSGNTIYF
j_call: TRBJ1-3
v_call: TRBV30
d_call: NA

cdr3_aa: CASSPIPGAYGEKLFF
j_call: TRBJ1-4
v_call: TRBV5-1
d_call: NA

cdr3_aa: CASRDRGATPNEQFF
j_call: TRBJ2-1
v_call: TRBV27
d_call: NA

cdr3_aa: CASSGGGALGYNEQFF
j_call: TRBJ2-1
v_call: TRBV5-1
d_call: NA